The 26 T cell receptor beta chains below all came from one sample that was sequenced in a study of blood T cell repertoires in COVID-19. Assay used: immunoSEQ multiplex PCR; TCRdb lists only in-frame clones, some missing. Here the sample spans around 230,000 clones, about nine tenths being singletons. The material sequenced was PBMCs or T cells enriched from blood (not recorded which). All receptors derive from a woman aged 35 to 49 with acute COVID-19.

The chain recombines TRBV15 with TRBJ1-2; no clear D gene. CDR1 and CDR2 (germline): LNHNV, YYDKDF (reference sequence). The CDR3 spans 13 residues. Deletions cut 1 base from V and 6 bases from J, with 9 bases between. The CDR3, as DNA: TGTGCCACCAGCAGAGCCCTGGGCGATGGCTACACCTTC. Its translation: CATSRALGDGYTF.

The rearrangement links TRBV13 to TRBJ1-1, with 8 bases matching TRBD1. This CDR3 comprises 14 residues. Unmatched junction bases numbered 2, after V lost 0 bases and J lost 5 bases. The germline gives CDR1 PRHDT, CDR2 FYEKMQ (reference sequence). Written as DNA, the CDR3 is TGTGCCAGCAGCTTAGGGACAGGGGTTACTGAAGCTTTCTTT. Translating gives CASSLGTGVTEAFF.

The rearrangement joins TRBV9 to TRBJ2-2; TRBD2 matches at 10 bases. CDR3 length: 16 residues. After removal of 3 bases from V and 2 bases from J, the junction contained 4 bases not matched to a gene. Germline V lookup: CDR1 SGDLS, CDR2 YYNGEE. CDR3 protein: CASSGAGGLNTGELFF. The CDR3 DNA is TGTGCCAGCAGCGGAGCGGGGGGGCTCAACACCGGGGAGCTGTTTTTT. The full variable domain, completed using reference TRBV9 and TRBJ2-2, is DSGVTQTPKHLITATGQRVTLRCSPRSGDLSVYWYQQSLDQGLQFLIQYYNGEERAKGNILERFSAQQFPDLHSELNLSSLELGDSALYFCASSGAGGLNTGELFFGEGSRLTVL.

This chain joins TRBV9 and TRBJ2-3, with D maybe TRBD2 (7 bases). V lost 2 bases to trimming and J lost 0 bases, with 10 bases between them. The germline V gene has CDR1 SGDLS and CDR2 YYNGEE. The length of the CDR3 is 15 residues. The CDR3 here is CASSVAGASTDTQYF. CDR3 bases: TGTGCCAGCAGCGTTGCGGGGGCTAGCACAGATACGCAGTATTTT.

This chain connects TRBV19 to TRBJ2-1, with 9 bases matching TRBD2. Trimming removed 4 bases from V and 7 bases from J; junction bases left unmatched: 11. This CDR3 is built from 16 residues. CDR1 is LNHDA and CDR2 is SQIVND in the germline V gene (reference sequence). In DNA form, the CDR3 reads TGTGCCAGTAGTAGGTCTGGCGGGGGGGCCTTGAATGAGCAGTTCTTC. Protein: CASSRSGGGALNEQFF.

The rearrangement uses TRBV5-1 and TRBJ2-7, with 8 bases aligning to TRBD1. From germline, CDR1 is SGHRS and CDR2 YFSETQ. The length of the CDR3 is 14 residues. V was pared by 4 bases and J by 5 bases, with 8 bases of the junction left unmatched. The CDR3 DNA sequence: TGCGCCAGCAGCCCGGACAGGGAACGCGACGAGCAGTACTTC. Encoded protein: CASSPDRERDEQYF.

The chain couples TRBV7-2 to TRBJ1-1, with 7 bases identical to TRBD1. V lost 5 bases to trimming and J lost 7 bases; unmatched junction nucleotides: 7. Germline-derived CDR1 and CDR2 are SGHTA and FQGNSA. CDR3 length: 13 amino acids. The DNA for the CDR3 is TGTGCCAGCAGCACGACAGGGTTGGATGAAGCTTTCTTT. Translating gives CASSTTGLDEAFF. The variable domain in full, completed from reference TRBV7-2 and TRBJ1-1, reads GAGVSQSPSNKVTEKGKDVELRCDPISGHTALYWYRQSLGQGLEFLIYFQGNSAPDKSGLPSDRFSAERTGGSVSTLTIQRTQQEDSAVYLCASSTTGLDEAFFGQGTRLTVV.

With respect to this clone: Additional DNA sequences in this sample encode the identical CDR3. V and J are TRBV9 and TRBJ1-3; no definite D call. This CDR3 has 14 residues. Germline CDR1 SGDLS, CDR2 YYNGEE. V shed 0 bases and J shed 2 bases, with 6 bases lying between them. CDR3 loop: CASSVAEAGNTIYF. DNA of the CDR3: TGTGCCAGCAGCGTAGCGGAGGCTGGAAACACCATATATTTT. The variable domain in full, with the rest retrieved from reference TRBV9 and TRBJ1-3, is DSGVTQTPKHLITATGQRVTLRCSPRSGDLSVYWYQQSLDQGLQFLIQYYNGEERAKGNILERFSAQQFPDLHSELNLSSLELGDSALYFCASSVAEAGNTIYFGEGSWLTVV.

The sample holds a few counts of this clone. The chain carries TRBV7-9 and TRBJ2-7; unclear D gene. The V gene lost 3 bases and the J gene lost 0 bases, with 6 bases spanning the gap. Germline-derived CDR1 and CDR2 are SEHNR and FQNEAQ (reference sequence). The CDR3 length is 13 residues. For the CDR3, the DNA is TGTGCCAGCAGCTTCGTCAGCTCCTACGAGCAGTACTTC. Amino acids: CASSFVSSYEQYF.

Many counts were recorded for this clone. The V and J genes are TRBV4-1 and TRBJ2-1, with 8 positions matching TRBD1. CDR3 size: 15 residues. Germline trimming cut 4 bases from V and 7 bases from J; bases unmatched to any gene: 9. Germline CDR1 MGHRA, CDR2 YSYEKL. CDR3 in DNA: TGCGCCAGCAGCCCACGGACAGGGAGCGGGAATGAGCAGTTCTTC. It yields the protein CASSPRTGSGNEQFF.

This chain joins TRBV19 and TRBJ1-5, with TRBD1 as a possible D gene (5 bases). This CDR3 is 12 amino acids long. The germline CDR1 and CDR2 sequences are LNHDA and SQIVND (reference sequence). Trimming took 7 bases from V and 6 from J, leaving 10 bases between them. CDR3 region: CASTLGGQPQHF. CDR3 nucleotide sequence: TGTGCCAGTACCCTGGGGGGTCAGCCCCAGCATTTT.

This chain links TRBV10-3 with TRBJ1-5; D unresolved. The CDR3 extends over 15 amino acids. The V end was cut by 2 bases, the J end by 3 bases, with 11 bases between. The V gene's germline CDR1 is ENHRY and CDR2 SYGVKD. The CDR3 spells CAISEGAGSNQPQHF. CDR3 bases: TGTGCCATCAGTGAGGGCGCAGGTTCCAATCAGCCCCAGCATTTT.

The chain links TRBV14 to TRBJ2-7; D gene uncertain. In germline, CDR1 is SGHDN, CDR2 FVKESK. V gave up 1 base and J gave up 9 bases, with 7 bases separating them. The CDR3 contains 11 residues. For the CDR3, the DNA is TGTGCCAGCAGCCAAGGGGCGCTGCAGTACGTC. This sequence encodes CASSQGALQYV.

V and J are TRBV15 and TRBJ1-1; D may be TRBD1 (6 bases). Germline V gene data show CDR1 as LNHNV and CDR2 as YYDKDF (reference sequence). There are 18 residues in the CDR3. V was trimmed by 0 bases and J by 4 bases, leaving 21 bases between them. The CDR3 region is CATSRDRTGLPKGTEAFF. The DNA for the CDR3 is TGTGCCACCAGCAGAGACCGTACAGGGCTCCCTAAGGGCACTGAAGCTTTCTTT.

The table lists this clone with a count of one. CDR3 bases: TGTGCCAGCAGCCCCACACAGGGGGGAGGGAACACTGAAGCTTTCTTT. Protein sequence: CASSPTQGGGNTEAFF. J is TRBJ1-1 and V is TRBV6-6; 8 bases are shared with TRBD1. The germline gives CDR1 MNHNY, CDR2 SVGAGI (reference sequence). V lost 6 bases and J lost 1; bases outside the gene matches: 10. This CDR3 has 16 residues.

The gene calls are TRBV2 and TRBJ2-7; TRBD2 aligns across 9 bases. Germline values: CDR1 SNHLY, CDR2 FYNNEI. This CDR3 has 15 residues. V dropped 4 bases and J dropped 0; count of bases not matched to a gene: 4. In DNA, the CDR3 is TGTGCCAGCAGTGCCGCGGGAGGGAGCTCCTACGAGCAGTACTTC. Protein product: CASSAAGGSSYEQYF.

The chain recombines TRBV7-2 with TRBJ2-5; tentatively, D is TRBD2 (7 bases). The CDR3 contains 15 residues. Trimming stripped 5 bases from V and 0 bases from J, with 13 bases between. Germline assignment: CDR1 SGHTA and CDR2 FQGNSA. CDR3 DNA: TGTGCCAGCAGCGGAGGGGGGGGGTACCAAGAGACCCAGTACTTC. As protein: CASSGGGGYQETQYF.

The gene calls are TRBV6-5 and TRBJ2-5; TRBD2 matches 7 bases. This CDR3 region has 16 residues. Trimming cost V 2 bases and J 3 bases; bases outside gene matches: 9. Germline CDR1 is MNHEY and CDR2 is SVGAGI. In DNA form, the CDR3 reads TGTGCCAGCAGTTACCTCGGGAGGAGAGGGGAAGAGACCCAGTACTTC. It encodes CASSYLGRRGEETQYF.

This clone has a single count. The chain joins TRBV19 to TRBJ1-3; maybe TRBD1 (5 bases). Germline V gene sequence: CDR1 LNHDA, CDR2 SQIVND (reference sequence). This CDR3 has 13 amino acids. The V end was cut by 3 bases, the J end by 4 bases, with 7 bases between. The CDR3 DNA is TGTGCCAGTAGTATTAGGGGAGGAAACACCATATATTTT. Protein: CASSIRGGNTIYF.

The chain recombines TRBV6-5 with TRBJ1-6, with 7 bases lining up with TRBD1. CDR1 MNHEY and CDR2 SVGAGI come from the germline V gene. J gave up 0 bases and V 4 bases, and 3 bases lay outside the gene matches. CDR3 length: 16 amino acids. The CDR3 bases are TGTGCCAGCAGTTGGGACAGCAACTCCTATAATTCACCCCTCCACTTT. Its translation: CASSWDSNSYNSPLHF.

The chain uses TRBV7-3 and TRBJ2-1; 8 bases are a match to TRBD2. J gave up 5 bases and V 5 bases, and 11 bases lay outside the gene matches. This CDR3 region has 16 residues. Germline CDR1 and CDR2: SGHTA and FQGTGA. DNA of the CDR3: TGTGCCAGCAGCCCCCGGGGGGGGGTGTTGAACAATGAGCAGTTCTTC. Translation: CASSPRGGVLNNEQFF.

The rearrangement joins TRBV3-1 (or the pseudogene TRBV3-2) to TRBJ1-2; TRBD1 might be the D (6 bases). In germline, CDR1 is LGHDT, CDR2 YNNKEL (reference sequence). The CDR3 spans 15 residues. V was pared by 1 base and J by 4 bases, with 13 bases between. The CDR3 sequence is CASSQVNRAGYGYTF. For the CDR3, the DNA is TGTGCCAGCAGCCAAGTTAACAGGGCGGGCTATGGCTACACCTTC.

CDR3 in DNA: TGTGCCATCAGTCGGGGAAACACCTACGAGCAGTACTTC. Translating gives CAISRGNTYEQYF. The V gene is TRBV10-3, the J gene TRBJ2-7; D perhaps matches TRBD2 (5 bases). V dropped 5 bases and J dropped 2 bases, with 10 bases sitting between them. The CDR3 sequence is 13 residues long. From germline, CDR1 is ENHRY and CDR2 SYGVKD.

The genes are TRBV5-1 and TRBJ1-1; possible D gene TRBD1, 5 bases. Germline-derived CDR1 and CDR2 are SGHRS and YFSETQ. CDR3 length equals 15 residues. With 0 bases removed from V and 1 base from J, the gap between germline ends came to 10 bases. CDR3 coding DNA: TGCGCCAGCAGCTTGGGGCGACAGACGAACACTGAAGCTTTCTTT. It encodes CASSLGRQTNTEAFF.

This sequence joins TRBV6-5 and TRBJ2-1, with D possibly TRBD2 on 6 matching bases. Germline V CDR1 and CDR2: MNHEY, SVGAGI. Trimming removed 0 bases from V and 10 bases from J, with 10 bases in between. The CDR3 is made up of 13 amino acids. Here the CDR3 DNA reads TGTGCCAGCAGTTACTCGGGGGAGGAAGAGCAGTTCTTC. Its protein product is CASSYSGEEEQFF.

This chain connects TRBV27 to TRBJ2-4; maybe TRBD2 (7 bases). Deletions cut 0 bases from V and 9 bases from J, with 9 bases between. Germline-derived CDR1 and CDR2 are MNHEY and SMNVEV (reference sequence). This CDR3 has 13 amino acids. The CDR3 reads CASSLSRGGIQYF. The CDR3 DNA reads TGTGCCAGCAGTTTATCGAGGGGGGGCATTCAGTACTTC.